This TCR beta chain was sequenced during a study of shared clonotypes between healthy human individuals. Germline V gives CDR1 SNHLY, CDR2 FYNNEI. The length of the CDR3 is 13 residues. Naive CD8 cells, CD45RO-negative and positively selected for CCR7, excluded terminally differentiated effector memory CD45RA+ cells. Profiling relied on immunoSEQ multiplex PCR, and the TCRdb table lists in-frame clones only, not all of them. There are around 2,100,000 clones in the sample; over 85% occur only once, and 1.2% lies in the top ten. The source material was naive CD8+ T cells sorted from blood. The chain has TRBV2 and TRBJ2-5, with 7 bases aligning to TRBD2. The J call could be wrong; TRBJ2-7 is a better fit for the DNA end. The receptor was derived from a man aged 18 to 29 in good health. The CDR3 sequence: CASGEGGSYEQYF. As DNA, the CDR3 is TGTGCCAGCGGGGAGGGTGGCTCCTACGAGCAGTACTTC.